Following are 2 T cell receptor beta chains from one sample sequenced in a study of blood T cell repertoires in COVID-19. Data came from immunoSEQ multiplex PCR; TCRdb stores just in-frame clones and leaves some out. The sample records roughly 170,000 clones, more than 75% being singletons. The sample comprised peripheral blood. All receptors derive from a woman in her 70s with COVID-19, enrolled during active disease.

The V gene is TRBV10-3, the J gene TRBJ2-5; 12 bases map to TRBD1. The germline CDR1 and CDR2 sequences are ENHRY and SYGVKD. The CDR3 contains 15 residues. Germline trimming cut 7 bases from V and 5 bases from J; bases unmatched to any gene: 8. This chain's CDR3 is CAIKGGQGALETQYF. For the CDR3, the DNA is TGTGCCATCAAGGGGGGACAGGGGGCCTTGGAGACCCAGTACTTC.

J is TRBJ2-6 and V is TRBV29-1; possible D gene TRBD1, 6 bases. V dropped 7 bases and J dropped 2 bases, with 12 bases sitting between them. CDR3 length: 14 amino acids. Per the germline V gene, CDR1 is SQVTM and CDR2 is ANQGSEA. The CDR3 bases are TGCAGCGCATTACAGGGAACTGGGGCCAACGTCCTGACTTTC. Translating it yields CSALQGTGANVLTF.